This entry lists 23 T cell receptor beta chains sequenced from one sample in a study of cytomegalovirus exposure and HLA in healthy donors (dated by TCRdb to 2015 to 2018). Libraries were prepared through the immunoSEQ multiplex PCR assay. For the multiplex PCR, a mixture combining 60 forward primers for TCR Vbeta segments and 13 reverse primers for TCR Jbeta segments was used. Held by TCRdb, this immuneACCESS table contains in-frame sequences only and omits some clones. Under half of the omission traces to an unresolved V gene where checked; the cause of the rest is unknown. Here the sample has under 200,000 clones; 55% to 80% occur a single time. The top ten clonotypes cover 3.5% to 5% of the sample. Sequenced input: PBMCs. The receptors originated from a woman between 18 and 30 years old in good health and CMV-seropositive.

The rearrangement joins TRBV27 to TRBJ1-2; 7 positions agree with TRBD1. This CDR3 is built from 14 residues. Germline CDR1 reads MNHEY; CDR2 reads SMNVEV (reference sequence). Trimming at V came to 6 bases and at J to 9 bases, leaving 13 bases not matched to a gene. For the CDR3, the DNA is TGTGCCAGCAGCTTCCTCGACAGGGTGTCTAGCTACACCTTC. Protein: CASSFLDRVSSYTF.

This clone has just one count. The chain employs TRBV14 and TRBJ2-1; D possibly corresponds to TRBD2 (5 bases). V was trimmed by 4 bases and J by 10 bases, leaving 11 bases between them. Looked up from germline, CDR1 is SGHDN and CDR2 is FVKESK. This CDR3 region has 12 residues. The CDR3 bases are TGTGCCAGCAGCCCGGACCGCGGGGAGCAGTTCTTC. It is translated as CASSPDRGEQFF. Together with reference TRBV14 and TRBJ2-1, the CDR3 gives the full variable domain: EAGVTQFPSHSVIEKGQTVTLRCDPISGHDNLYWYRRVMGKEIKFLLHFVKESKQDESGMPNNRFLAERTGGTYSTLKVQPAELEDSGVYFCASSPDRGEQFFGPGTRLTVL.

The chain is built from TRBV7-9 and TRBJ1-2; TRBD1 aligns across 12 bases. This CDR3 region has 13 residues. Trimming cost V 1 base and J 12 bases; bases outside gene matches: 3. The germline V gene has CDR1 SEHNR and CDR2 FQNEAQ (reference sequence). The CDR3 bases are TGTGCCAGCAGCTTAGTCGGGACAGGGGGCAACACCTTC. This codes for CASSLVGTGGNTF.

The V and J genes are TRBV19 and TRBJ2-1; 12 nucleotides line up with TRBD2. Trimming cost V 5 bases and J 9 bases; bases outside gene matches: 11. The length of the CDR3 is 16 residues. Germline CDR1 LNHDA, CDR2 SQIVND (reference sequence). DNA for the CDR3: TGTGCCAGTAGTTTCCGGACTAGCGGGACCTTTGTTGAGCAGTTCTTC. It yields the protein CASSFRTSGTFVEQFF.

J is TRBJ2-5 and V is TRBV6-5; perhaps TRBD2 as D (7 bases). The length of the CDR3 is 13 residues. From germline, CDR1 is MNHEY and CDR2 SVGAGI. Trimming took off 7 bases at V and 7 bases at J, with 16 bases between the two ends. The CDR3 region has the DNA TGTGCCAGCATCAGAGGGGGGGGTGGGACCCAGTACTTC. It translates to CASIRGGGGTQYF.

The rearrangement links TRBV7-9 to TRBJ1-6, with D maybe TRBD1 (5 bases). Trimming shortened V by 4 bases and J by 8 bases, and 12 bases separated the two germline ends. CDR3 length: 14 residues. Germline CDR1 SEHNR, CDR2 FQNEAQ (reference sequence). CDR3 region: CASSSTVKYSPLHF. CDR3 nucleotide sequence: TGTGCCAGCAGCTCGACAGTTAAGTATTCACCCCTCCACTTT.

This clone was observed a few times. The chain is built from TRBV6-1 and TRBJ2-7; TRBD2 matches 8 bases. Germline trimming cut 6 bases from V and 9 bases from J; bases unmatched to any gene: 16. The CDR3 has 15 residues. Germline V gene sequence: CDR1 MNHNS, CDR2 SASEGT. CDR3 bases: TGTGCCAGCAGCGGAGCGGGGGCGTTCTGGGTGAGGCAGTACTTC. This encodes CASSGAGAFWVRQYF.

The chain recombines TRBV19 with TRBJ2-2; D gene ambiguous. The V end lost 6 bases, the J end lost 0 bases, and 11 bases lay between the germline ends. The CDR3 runs 15 residues. Germline V gene lookup returns CDR1 LNHDA and CDR2 SQIVND (reference sequence). The CDR3 loop is CASSHPPANTGELFF. The CDR3 DNA is TGTGCCAGTAGCCACCCTCCAGCGAACACCGGGGAGCTGTTTTTT.

This clone was detected a few times. This chain uses TRBV7-4 with TRBJ2-7, with 10 positions matching TRBD2. Germline values: CDR1 SGHVT, CDR2 SQSDAQ. The CDR3 contains 15 residues. Trimming took 4 bases from V and 2 from J; bases not matched to a gene: 5. CDR3 in amino acids: CASSSATSGTYEQYF. The CDR3 DNA reads as TGTGCCAGCAGCTCGGCCACTAGCGGGACCTACGAGCAGTACTTC.

The genes are TRBV18 and TRBJ2-3, with TRBD1 identical over 7 bases. Unmatched junction bases numbered 2, after V lost 0 bases and J lost 2 bases. Per the germline V gene, CDR1 is KGHSH and CDR2 is LQKENI. This CDR3 spans 15 amino acids. Written as DNA, the CDR3 is TGTGCCAGCTCACCACCAGGGGGCCACACAGATACGCAGTATTTT. Translation: CASSPPGGHTDTQYF.

Only one count was recorded for this clone. J is TRBJ2-5 and V is TRBV20-1; D remains unclear. The CDR3 runs to 11 residues. Germline CDR1 DFQATT, CDR2 SNEGSKA (reference sequence). V lost 3 bases and J lost 2, with 4 bases in between. In nucleotides, the CDR3 is TGCAGTGCTAGGCGTCAAGAGACCCAGTACTTC. Its translation is CSARRQETQYF.

This clone was seen a handful of times. The rearrangement links TRBV2 to TRBJ2-1; weak D call: TRBD2 (5 bases). The V end lost 7 bases, the J end lost 11 bases, and 12 bases lay between the germline ends. This CDR3 contains 11 residues. Germline V CDR1 and CDR2: SNHLY, FYNNEI. The CDR3 sequence: CASTTSGKQFF. The DNA of the CDR3 is TGTGCCAGCACCACTTCGGGGAAGCAGTTCTTC.

This clone was found a few times. The V gene is TRBV5-6, the J gene TRBJ2-6; D not certain. Germline V CDR1 and CDR2: SGHDT, YYEEEE. CDR3 length: 17 amino acids. V shed 2 bases and J shed 0 bases, with 12 bases lying between them. The CDR3 nucleotides read TGTGCCAGCAGCTTAAGTTTCTGGCCCTCTGGGGCCAACGTCCTGACTTTC. It is translated as CASSLSFWPSGANVLTF. The full variable domain, completed using reference TRBV5-6 and TRBJ2-6, is DAGVTQSPTHLIKTRGQQVTLRCSPKSGHDTVSWYQQALGQGPQFIFQYYEEEERQRGNFPDRFSGHQFPNYSSELNVNALLLGDSALYLCASSLSFWPSGANVLTFGAGSRLTVL.

This clone was found once. V gene TRBV7-6 combines with J gene TRBJ2-1; 11 bases line up with TRBD2. J was trimmed by 7 bases and V by 0 bases; bases with no gene match: 2. Looked up from germline, CDR1 is SGHVS and CDR2 is FNYEAQ. This CDR3 region has 15 residues. The CDR3 protein is CASSLASGRGNEQFF. The CDR3, as DNA: TGTGCCAGCAGCTTAGCTAGCGGGAGGGGGAATGAGCAGTTCTTC.

This clone showed up just a few times. V gene TRBV11-2 combines with J gene TRBJ2-7; 7 bases are shared with TRBD2. Per the germline V gene, CDR1 is SGHAT and CDR2 is FQNNGV. The CDR3 is made up of 14 amino acids. Trimming at V came to 5 bases and at J to 3 bases, leaving 7 bases not matched to a gene. The CDR3 reads CASSPRASGYEQYF. For the CDR3, the DNA is TGTGCCAGCAGCCCACGAGCTAGCGGCTACGAGCAGTACTTC.

This clone was seen a single time. In nucleotides, the CDR3 is TGTGCCAGCACTATTACGGGACAGTCTTTTGGGAGCTACACCTTC. It encodes CASTITGQSFGSYTF. The J gene is TRBJ1-2, the V gene TRBV2, with 7 bases identical to TRBD1. V gave up 7 bases and J gave up 9 bases; unmatched junction bases: 17. The germline V gene encodes CDR1 SNHLY and CDR2 FYNNEI. The CDR3 is 15 amino acids. Looking up the rest from reference TRBV2 and TRBJ1-2 gives the full variable domain: EPEVTQTPSHQVTQMGQEVILRCVPISNHLYFYWYRQILGQKVEFLVSFYNNEISEKSEIFDDQFSVERPDGSNFTLKIRSTKLEDSAMYFCASTITGQSFGSYTFGSGTRLTVV.

This clone came up a few times. J is TRBJ1-6 and V is TRBV6-5; 9 bases are a match to TRBD1. Germline assignment: CDR1 MNHEY and CDR2 SVGAGI. The CDR3 is 16 amino acids. With 0 bases clipped from V and 10 bases from J, the junction kept 7 bases outside the gene matches. The CDR3 DNA follows: TGTGCCAGCAGTTACTCGAACAGGGGGCTGCTGTCACCCCTCCACTTT. Translating it yields CASSYSNRGLLSPLHF.

The rearrangement joins TRBV25-1 to TRBJ2-7; possibly TRBD2 for D (7 bases). V shed 6 bases and J shed 3 bases, with 12 bases lying between them. This CDR3 has 13 residues. The germline V gene has CDR1 MGHDK and CDR2 SYGVNS. The CDR3 here is CASRGGQYYEQYF. DNA for the CDR3: TGTGCCAGCAGGGGGGGGCAGTACTACGAGCAGTACTTC.

This chain connects TRBV20-1 to TRBJ2-1, with 7 bases aligning to TRBD2. V gave up 3 bases and J gave up 13 bases; unmatched junction bases: 6. CDR1 and CDR2 (germline): DFQATT, SNEGSKA (reference sequence). The CDR3 is 11 residues long. CDR3 protein: CSARPPGGQFF. CDR3 nucleotides: TGCAGTGCTAGGCCCCCGGGAGGACAGTTCTTC.

The chain uses TRBV9 and TRBJ2-3, with TRBD2 identical over 8 bases. Trimming took 2 bases from V and 0 from J; bases not matched to a gene: 8. The CDR3 covers 17 residues. The germline V gene has CDR1 SGDLS and CDR2 YYNGEE. The CDR3 DNA is TGTGCCAGCAGCGTCTCGACCAGCGGGAGTAGCACAGATACGCAGTATTTT. Protein: CASSVSTSGSSTDTQYF.

The genes are TRBV10-1 and TRBJ2-7, with 8 bases identical to TRBD1. The CDR3 extends over 13 amino acids. Germline V lookup: CDR1 WNHNN, CDR2 SYGVQD (reference sequence). V gave up 10 bases and J gave up 7 bases; unmatched junction bases: 12. CDR3 sequence: CANAGQGFREQYF. As DNA, the CDR3 is TGCGCCAACGCCGGACAGGGTTTTAGGGAGCAGTACTTC.

The V gene is TRBV5-1, the J gene TRBJ1-4; D is uncertain. CDR1 SGHRS and CDR2 YFSETQ come from the germline V gene. This CDR3 has 15 amino acids. The V end was cut by 3 bases, the J end by 0 bases, with 9 bases between. The DNA of the CDR3 is TGCGCCAGCAGCTATCAAGGAGCAACTAATGAAAAACTGTTTTTT. It yields the protein CASSYQGATNEKLFF.

This chain connects TRBV13 to TRBJ1-2, with no clear D. Germline lookup yields CDR1 PRHDT and CDR2 FYEKMQ (reference sequence). The CDR3 has 12 residues. Trimming took off 2 bases at V and 6 bases at J, with 7 bases between the two ends. This chain's CDR3 is CASSLSQDGYTF. CDR3 DNA: TGTGCCAGCAGCTTAAGTCAGGATGGCTACACCTTC.